This T cell receptor (beta chain) was recovered during a study of T-cell reconstitution after alpha-beta-depleted transplantation in children. Molecular barcoding with unique molecular identifiers was used for the TCRbeta library. From the PCR reads, TCRdb called clonotypes with MiXCR, one entry per CDR3 protein. The sample shows 500,000 to 600,000 distinct CDR3 sequences, about 30% of them seen only once. Per the germline V gene, CDR1 is LGHNA and CDR2 is YSLEER. V dropped 4 bases and J dropped 0 bases, with 12 bases sitting between them. The CDR3 extends over 16 amino acids. This clonotype was sampled from a human donor who donated a stem cell graft to a child with aplastic anemia. Sequenced here: PBMCs from the stem cell graft donor, sampled from the stem cell graft. J is TRBJ1-4 and V is TRBV4-3; no definite D call. The CDR3 DNA reads TGCGCCAGCAGCCGTCTAAAAGGTTCAACTAATGAAAAACTGTTTTTT. It encodes CASSRLKGSTNEKLFF.